This is a list of T cell receptor beta chains from one sample in a study of OX40 agonist ivuxolimab in advanced cancers. Repertoires were generated with immunoSEQ multiplex PCR, while TCRdb's copy carries only in-frame clones and drops some. Altogether around 51,000 clones are present, more than 65% being singletons, with the ten largest covering approximately 3%. This specimen was CD4+ or CD8+ T cells sorted from blood, taken in a trial of the OX40 agonist ivuxolimab. Source of these receptors: an adult with an advanced solid tumor such as melanoma, head and neck, liver or kidney cancer. Each CDR3 is given with its conserved first and last residue. The order of the fields is D gene, clone size, V gene, J gene, CDR3 DNA, CDR3 protein. The D gene is left open where the match is weak. Part of the rows lack a size; the others show once, few, many or a class for expanded clones.

D gene: TRBD1; clone size: -; V gene: TRBV5-6; J gene: TRBJ1-1; CDR3 DNA: TGTGCCAGCAGCGTATACAGGGGGTGGGGTTTAAACACTGAAGCTTTCTTT; CDR3 protein: CASSVYRGWGLNTEAFF
D gene: -; clone size: -; V gene: TRBV18; J gene: TRBJ1-2; CDR3 DNA: TGTGCCAGCTCACCAGGGTATGGCTACACCTTC; CDR3 protein: CASSPGYGYTF
D gene: -; clone size: -; V gene: TRBV19; J gene: TRBJ2-3; CDR3 DNA: TGTGCCAGTAGTATTGCTCATCGGCCAGATACGCAGTATTTT; CDR3 protein: CASSIAHRPDTQYF
D gene: -; clone size: few; V gene: TRBV27; J gene: TRBJ2-1; CDR3 DNA: TGTGCCAGCAGTCCCCAGGCCCGGACACGAGGTGGTGATGAGCAGTTCTTC; CDR3 protein: CASSPQARTRGGDEQFF
D gene: -; clone size: -; V gene: TRBV29-1; J gene: TRBJ1-3; CDR3 DNA: TGCAGCGTTTATGACACCATATATTTT; CDR3 protein: CSVYDTIYF
D gene: -; clone size: -; V gene: TRBV11-2; J gene: TRBJ2-3; CDR3 DNA: TGTGCCAGCAGCCCTGGACGTACCGACAGGGATACGCAGTATTTT; CDR3 protein: CASSPGRTDRDTQYF
D gene: TRBD2; clone size: -; V gene: TRBV4-3; J gene: TRBJ2-7; CDR3 DNA: TGCGCCAGCAGCCAAGTTCCTGGCGGGGGGGCCTACGAGCAGTACTTC; CDR3 protein: CASSQVPGGGAYEQYF
D gene: -; clone size: -; V gene: TRBV7-2; J gene: TRBJ1-1; CDR3 DNA: TGTGCCAGCAGCTTGGCGGGGGCATACACTGAAGCTTTCTTT; CDR3 protein: CASSLAGAYTEAFF
D gene: TRBD1; clone size: -; V gene: TRBV5-5; J gene: TRBJ1-1; CDR3 DNA: TGTGCCAGCACCCCGGGACAGGGGCGTCTCTTGAACACTGAAGCTTTCTTT; CDR3 protein: CASTPGQGRLLNTEAFF
D gene: -; clone size: -; V gene: TRBV4-2; J gene: TRBJ1-5; CDR3 DNA: TGTGCCAGCAGCCGGGACCCCCTTTCCAATCAGCCCCAGCATTTT; CDR3 protein: CASSRDPLSNQPQHF
D gene: -; clone size: -; V gene: TRBV5-4; J gene: TRBJ2-7; CDR3 DNA: TGTGCCAGCAGCTTGGATGCAGGGGACTACGAGCAGTACTTC; CDR3 protein: CASSLDAGDYEQYF
D gene: -; clone size: once; V gene: TRBV5-6; J gene: TRBJ1-2; CDR3 DNA: TGTGCCAGCAGCTTGGCGCCAGGGGCAGGCTACACCTTC; CDR3 protein: CASSLAPGAGYTF
D gene: TRBD1; clone size: -; V gene: TRBV6-5; J gene: TRBJ2-2; CDR3 DNA: TGTGCCAGCAGTCCTCTACTAGGGGGCAGCGGGGAGCTGTTTTTT; CDR3 protein: CASSPLLGGSGELFF
D gene: TRBD1; clone size: -; V gene: TRBV27; J gene: TRBJ1-3; CDR3 DNA: TGTGCCAGCAGCTCAATAGGGGGCAGTGGAAACACCATATATTTT; CDR3 protein: CASSSIGGSGNTIYF